These 16 T cell receptor beta chains originate from one sample sequenced in a study of blood T cell repertoires in COVID-19. Only in-frame clones appear in the TCRdb table, and some are missing; sequencing was by immunoSEQ multiplex PCR. The table lists 100,000 to 150,000 clones, approximately 80% of them singletons. Sequencing input: peripheral blood. The receptors shown here come from a man in his forties with active or convalescent COVID-19.

This chain connects TRBV7-9 to TRBJ2-7; 12 bases are shared with TRBD1. CDR1 and CDR2 from the germline V gene are SEHNR and FQNEAQ (reference sequence). The CDR3 is 13 residues long. The trim removed 8 bases at V and 6 bases at J, leaving 5 bases unmatched. The CDR3 nucleotides read TGTGCCAGCTTGGGACAGGGGGCAACCGAGCAGTACTTC. Translating gives CASLGQGATEQYF.

This sequence joins TRBV30 and TRBJ1-6, with D maybe TRBD1 (6 bases). The germline V gene has CDR1 GTSNPN and CDR2 SVGIG (reference sequence). The V and J ends lost 0 bases and 9 bases respectively, with 9 bases between them. The length of the CDR3 is 13 residues. CDR3 sequence reads: CAWSVQGISPLHF. In DNA, the CDR3 is TGTGCCTGGAGTGTACAGGGAATTTCACCCCTCCACTTT.

For the CDR3, the DNA is TGTGCCATCTCAGGGGCCCAAGAGACCCAGTACTTC. Translation gives CAISGAQETQYF. This chain connects TRBV10-3 to TRBJ2-5; maybe TRBD1 (6 bases). Germline CDR1 is ENHRY and CDR2 is SYGVKD. Trimming took 8 bases from V and 1 from J, leaving 8 bases between them. CDR3 length equals 12 residues.

The chain carries TRBV5-1 and TRBJ2-1; 7 bases line up with TRBD1. The trim removed 3 bases at V and 2 bases at J, leaving 11 bases unmatched. The CDR3 runs 17 residues. Germline V CDR1 and CDR2: SGHRS, YFSETQ. The CDR3 DNA sequence: TGCGCCAGCAGCTACCAATTCACAGGGGTGACCTACAATGAGCAGTTCTTC. Amino acid sequence: CASSYQFTGVTYNEQFF. The full variable domain, with the rest looked up from reference TRBV5-1 and TRBJ2-1, is KAGVTQTPRYLIKTRGQQVTLSCSPISGHRSVSWYQQTPGQGLQFLFEYFSETQRNKGNFPGRFSGRQFSNSRSEMNVSTLELGDSALYLCASSYQFTGVTYNEQFFGPGTRLTVL.

The chain is built from TRBV9 and TRBJ2-2, with 7 nucleotides matching TRBD1. Germline CDR1 reads SGDLS; CDR2 reads YYNGEE. V was pared by 1 base and J by 4 bases, with 16 bases of the junction left unmatched. This CDR3 region has 19 residues. The chain's CDR3 is CASSVTSPAGSGGTGELFF. The CDR3 coding sequence is TGTGCCAGCAGCGTAACCTCACCTGCCGGGTCAGGGGGCACCGGGGAGCTGTTTTTT.

The chain combines TRBV7-8 with TRBJ1-6; D is unclear. Trimming left V 5 bases short and J 8 bases short, with 10 bases between. This CDR3 contains 13 residues. Per the germline V gene, CDR1 is SGHVS and CDR2 is FQNEAQ. CDR3: CASSLGDYSPLHF. The CDR3 region has the DNA TGTGCCAGCAGCCTAGGAGACTATTCACCCCTCCACTTT.

This chain joins TRBV10-3 and TRBJ1-1, with D possibly TRBD1 on 6 matching bases. CDR1 and CDR2 from the germline V gene are ENHRY and SYGVKD. CDR3 length: 15 residues. V was trimmed by 0 bases and J by 5 bases, leaving 13 bases between them. The CDR3 is CAISESGQEVTEAFF. CDR3 nucleotide sequence: TGTGCCATCAGTGAGTCGGGACAAGAGGTTACTGAAGCTTTCTTT.

V gene TRBV28 combines with J gene TRBJ2-4, with D unresolved. CDR1 is MDHEN, CDR2 SYDVKM, per germline. V was pared by 2 bases and J by 0 bases, with 5 bases between. This CDR3 comprises 14 residues. This CDR3 reads CASSLRVAKNIQYF. The CDR3 coding sequence is TGTGCCAGCAGTTTAAGAGTAGCCAAAAACATTCAGTACTTC.

The chain couples TRBV7-6 to TRBJ2-3, with D perhaps TRBD2 (6 bases). The V end was cut by 4 bases, the J end by 0 bases, with 14 bases between. Germline V gene data show CDR1 as SGHVS and CDR2 as FNYEAQ. The CDR3 contains 16 residues. The CDR3 DNA follows: TGTGCCAGCAGCTCTCCCCCGGGACTCAGCACAGATACGCAGTATTTT. It translates to CASSSPPGLSTDTQYF.

The gene calls are TRBV3-1 (or the pseudogene TRBV3-2) and TRBJ1-1; TRBD1 agrees at 9 bases. V shed 7 bases and J 1 base; nucleotides not matched to a gene: 4. Germline V lookup: CDR1 LGHDT, CDR2 YNNKEL (reference sequence). CDR3 length equals 14 residues. CDR3 DNA: TGTGCCAGCACCCCGGACAGGGGGAACACTGAAGCTTTCTTT. Translated, it gives CASTPDRGNTEAFF.

The chain has TRBV29-1 and TRBJ2-6; 11 bases match TRBD1. The CDR3 consists of 16 residues. Germline V gene sequence: CDR1 SQVTM, CDR2 ANQGSEA. With 3 bases clipped from V and 8 bases from J, the junction kept 9 bases outside the gene matches. CDR3: CSVDDPWDRGTNVLTF. In DNA form, the CDR3 reads TGCAGCGTTGACGACCCCTGGGACAGGGGGACCAACGTCCTGACTTTC. Filled out from reference TRBV29-1 and TRBJ2-6, the complete variable domain reads SAVISQKPSRDICQRGTSLTIQCQVDSQVTMMFWYRQQPGQSLTLIATANQGSEATYESGFVIDKFPISRPNLTFSTLTVSNMSPEDSSIYLCSVDDPWDRGTNVLTFGAGSRLTVL.

The J gene is TRBJ2-7, the V gene TRBV29-1; 8 bases align to TRBD1. The CDR3 covers 12 residues. Trimming cost V 6 bases and J 7 bases; bases outside gene matches: 8. Germline-derived CDR1 and CDR2 are SQVTM and ANQGSEA. The chain's CDR3 is CSVVGQAREQYF. The DNA for the CDR3 is TGCAGCGTCGTGGGACAGGCTCGGGAGCAGTACTTC.

The chain links TRBV19 to TRBJ1-4; TRBD1 matches 7 bases. Germline values: CDR1 LNHDA, CDR2 SQIVND (reference sequence). The trim removed 5 bases at V and 8 bases at J, leaving 14 bases unmatched. The CDR3 is 16 amino acids. CDR3 amino acids: CASSEGQRVSGEKLFF. CDR3 DNA sequence: TGTGCCAGTAGTGAGGGACAGCGGGTTTCGGGGGAAAAACTGTTTTTT.

V is TRBV30 and J is TRBJ2-7; 7 bases line up with TRBD1. The V and J ends lost 0 bases and 6 bases, in that order; junction bases with no gene match: 8. The CDR3 length is 14 residues. Germline CDR1 GTSNPN, CDR2 SVGIG (reference sequence). This chain's CDR3 is CAWSVGPQGVEQYF. DNA for the CDR3: TGTGCCTGGAGTGTAGGCCCCCAGGGGGTCGAGCAGTACTTC.

The chain links TRBV3-1 (or the pseudogene TRBV3-2) to TRBJ1-1, with 9 bases aligning to TRBD1. Per the germline V gene, CDR1 is LGHDT and CDR2 is YNNKEL (reference sequence). J gave up 4 bases and V 8 bases, and 14 bases lay outside the gene matches. CDR3 size: 16 residues. The CDR3 sequence is CASCNSDRGWGTEAFF. The DNA for the CDR3 is TGTGCCAGCTGCAACTCAGACAGGGGGTGGGGCACTGAAGCTTTCTTT.

The chain is built from TRBV9 and TRBJ2-7; TRBD2 matches 8 bases. With 4 bases clipped from V and 3 bases from J, the junction kept 15 bases outside the gene matches. Germline CDR1 SGDLS, CDR2 YYNGEE. The CDR3 is 17 residues long. The CDR3 region has the DNA TGTGCCAGCAGCACGGGAGAAGGGGCGGGGGGCCACTACGAGCAGTACTTC. As protein: CASSTGEGAGGHYEQYF.